The entry that follows covers one T cell receptor beta chain sequence. The sample comes from a study of blood T cell repertoires in COVID-19. About the study: Samples of COVID-19 (acute and convalescent) were obtained from the United States, Italy and Spain. Sample material is recorded as cDNA or gDNA derived from T cells, B-cell-depleted T cells, or PBMCs.

The germline gives CDR1 SGHNT, CDR2 YYREEE (reference sequence). With 4 bases clipped from V and 12 bases from J, the junction kept 12 bases outside the gene matches. The CDR3 covers 13 residues. The authors' processing: The assay estimated nucleated cells by amplifying reference gene primers. Clones were sequenced by immunoSEQ multiplex PCR, and TCRdb holds only the in-frame ones, with some missing. D and trimming come from the DNA, and the V and J calls and clone size come from that table. The repertoire holds some 71,000 clones, over 65% seen once, with roughly 0.83% in the top ten. The clonotype was recovered from an older woman with acute or convalescent COVID-19. This chain connects TRBV5-4 to TRBJ2-7; 8 nucleotides line up with TRBD1. Sequenced material: peripheral blood. Here the CDR3 reads CASSTGRTGMAYF. The CDR3 nucleotides are TGTGCCAGCAGCACGGGGAGGACAGGGATGGCGTACTTC. The complete variable domain, with remaining parts taken from reference TRBV5-4 and TRBJ2-7, reads ETGVTQSPTHLIKTRGQQVTLRCSSQSGHNTVSWYQQALGQGPQFIFQYYREEENGRGNFPPRFSGLQFPNYSSELNVNALELDDSALYLCASSTGRTGMAYFGPGTRLTVT.